The 15 T cell receptor beta chains below come from one sample, sequenced in a study of cytomegalovirus exposure and HLA in healthy donors. 13 Jbeta primers and 60 Vbeta primers were used for the PCR. The protocol was immunoSEQ multiplex PCR, while the TCRdb copy is restricted to in-frame clones and leaves out a portion. The table shows approximately 89,000 clones, with roughly 77% occurring only once. Sequenced material: PBMCs. The receptors shown here come from a human donor in good health.

CDR3 residues: CAWSLSTGRRPYNEQFF. The CDR3 DNA follows: TGTGCCTGGAGTCTATCCACCGGACGGAGGCCTTACAATGAGCAGTTCTTC. The chain recombines TRBV30 with TRBJ2-1, with a tentative D call TRBD2 (5 bases). The V end was cut by 2 bases, the J end by 4 bases, with 21 bases between. Germline-derived CDR1 and CDR2 are GTSNPN and SVGIG (reference sequence). The CDR3 has 17 residues.

This rearrangement joins TRBV11-2 to TRBJ2-2; a possible D gene is TRBD1 (5 bases). With 2 bases removed from V and 0 bases from J, the gap between germline ends came to 19 bases. Germline V gene data show CDR1 as SGHAT and CDR2 as FQNNGV. The CDR3 extends over 19 amino acids. CDR3 in amino acids: CASSLLVRTRYANTGELFF. The CDR3 DNA follows: TGTGCCAGCAGCTTACTCGTGAGGACACGATACGCGAACACCGGGGAGCTGTTTTTT.

This clone appeared a few times. The chain has TRBV19 and TRBJ1-4, with a possible D match to TRBD1 (5 bases). This CDR3 is 12 amino acids long. V was clipped by 3 bases and J by 11 bases, with 10 bases between them. CDR1 and CDR2 (germline): LNHDA, SQIVND (reference sequence). This CDR3 reads CASSMAGGKLFF. CDR3 bases: TGTGCCAGTAGTATGGCGGGGGGGAAACTGTTTTTT.

In DNA, the CDR3 is TGTGCCAGCAGTGCCGGGACTAGCGTTTACAATGAGCAGTTCTTC. This gives the protein CASSAGTSVYNEQFF. V and J are TRBV5-4 and TRBJ2-1, with 10 nucleotides matching TRBD2. The CDR3 sequence is 15 residues long. With 5 bases clipped from V and 4 bases from J, the junction kept 6 bases outside the gene matches. In germline, CDR1 is SGHNT, CDR2 YYREEE (reference sequence).

This clone was counted only a few times. The chain uses TRBV5-4 and TRBJ2-1; TRBD2 aligns across 14 bases. In germline, CDR1 is SGHNT, CDR2 YYREEE (reference sequence). V was clipped by 3 bases and J by 7 bases; unmatched bases: 3. The CDR3 spans 15 residues. CDR3 loop: CASSSGLAGENEQFF. CDR3 nucleotides: TGTGCCAGCAGCTCGGGACTAGCGGGAGAGAATGAGCAGTTCTTC.

The rearrangement links TRBV28 to TRBJ1-1; 8 bases are a match to TRBD1. The CDR3 extends over 15 amino acids. V trimming: 4 bases; J trimming: 5 bases; junction bases outside the gene matches: 9. Germline CDR1 is MDHEN and CDR2 is SYDVKM. For the CDR3, the DNA is TGTGCCAGCAGTTACCTACAGGGGGGAGGAACTGAAGCTTTCTTT. This sequence encodes CASSYLQGGGTEAFF.

This sequence joins TRBV7-3 and TRBJ2-1; D perhaps matches TRBD1 (5 bases). This CDR3 spans 13 amino acids. Germline V gene data show CDR1 as SGHTA and CDR2 as FQGTGA. Trimming took off 6 bases at V and 7 bases at J, with 13 bases between the two ends. The CDR3 DNA reads TGTGCCAGCAGGCCACAGGTTTCAAATGAGCAGTTCTTC. It yields the protein CASRPQVSNEQFF.

The V and J genes are TRBV7-9 and TRBJ2-6; 8 nucleotides line up with TRBD1. The V gene end was trimmed by 0 bases and the J gene end by 2 bases; junction bases not matched to a gene: 0. Germline V gives CDR1 SEHNR, CDR2 FQNEAQ (reference sequence). CDR3 length equals 16 residues. CDR3: CASSLAQGAGANVLTF. The CDR3 coding sequence is TGTGCCAGCAGCTTAGCACAGGGGGCTGGGGCCAACGTCCTGACTTTC.

The genes are TRBV15 and TRBJ1-2; TRBD1 aligns across 8 bases. The CDR3 consists of 14 residues. CDR1 LNHNV and CDR2 YYDKDF come from the germline V gene (reference sequence). V was pared by 5 bases and J by 1 base, with 3 bases of the junction left unmatched. In DNA, the CDR3 is TGTGCCACCAGCGGGACAGGAGATAACTATGGCTACACCTTC. It specifies CATSGTGDNYGYTF.

This chain uses TRBV20-1 with TRBJ2-1; TRBD1 aligns across 7 bases. The V segment lost 1 base and the J segment 10 bases; nucleotides outside the gene matches: 1. Germline lookup yields CDR1 DFQATT and CDR2 SNEGSKA (reference sequence). CDR3 length equals 11 residues. The CDR3 loop reads CSARGDREQFF. CDR3 sequence (DNA): TGCAGTGCTAGAGGGGACAGAGAGCAGTTCTTC.

The J gene is TRBJ2-5, the V gene TRBV5-1, with 7 bases aligning to TRBD1. Germline V lookup: CDR1 SGHRS, CDR2 YFSETQ. This CDR3 region has 15 residues. After removal of 1 base from V and 2 bases from J, the junction contained 5 bases not matched to a gene. DNA for the CDR3: TGCGCCAGCAGCTTGAGGGACAGATATCAAGAGACCCAGTACTTC. Protein sequence: CASSLRDRYQETQYF.

The chain has TRBV10-3 and TRBJ1-4; D perhaps matches TRBD1 (6 bases). Germline V gene sequence: CDR1 ENHRY, CDR2 SYGVKD. This CDR3 is 17 amino acids long. Trimming removed 6 bases at V and 1 base at J, with 18 bases between. CDR3 residues: CAIRGPRDTLTNEKLFF. DNA of the CDR3: TGTGCCATCAGAGGGCCCCGGGACACCTTAACTAATGAAAAACTGTTTTTT.

The chain is built from TRBV10-3 and TRBJ2-5; weak D call: TRBD1 (6 bases). CDR3 length equals 13 residues. Trimming removed 3 bases from V and 1 base from J, with 6 bases in between. CDR1 ENHRY and CDR2 SYGVKD come from the germline V gene. The CDR3 DNA is TGTGCCATCAGTGACAGGGGCCAAGAGACCCAGTACTTC. Amino acids: CAISDRGQETQYF.

This rearrangement joins TRBV7-2 to TRBJ1-2, with 7 bases identical to TRBD1. The CDR3 runs 16 residues. CDR1 is SGHTA and CDR2 is FQGNSA in the germline V gene. V lost 1 base to trimming and J lost 4 bases; unmatched junction nucleotides: 9. The CDR3 region is CASSLDLGRQGYGYTF. The CDR3 region has the DNA TGTGCCAGCAGCTTAGATTTGGGCAGACAGGGCTATGGCTACACCTTC.

V is TRBV28 and J is TRBJ2-3; 8 bases fit TRBD2. The V gene's germline CDR1 is MDHEN and CDR2 SYDVKM. Trimming removed 3 bases from V and 1 base from J; junction bases left unmatched: 3. This CDR3 has 15 amino acids. The CDR3 DNA is TGTGCCAGCAGTTTCCCAGCGGGAGGCACAGATACGCAGTATTTT. This sequence encodes CASSFPAGGTDTQYF.